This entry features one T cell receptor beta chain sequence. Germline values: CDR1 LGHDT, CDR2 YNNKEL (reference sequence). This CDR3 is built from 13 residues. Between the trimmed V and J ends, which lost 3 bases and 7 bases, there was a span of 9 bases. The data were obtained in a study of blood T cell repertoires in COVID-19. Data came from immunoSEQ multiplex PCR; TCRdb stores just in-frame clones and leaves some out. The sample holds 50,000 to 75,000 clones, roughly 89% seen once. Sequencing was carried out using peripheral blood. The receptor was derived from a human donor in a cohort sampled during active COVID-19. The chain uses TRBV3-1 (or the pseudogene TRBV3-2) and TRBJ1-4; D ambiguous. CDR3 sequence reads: CASSQQRVEKLFF. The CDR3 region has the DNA TGTGCCAGCAGCCAGCAGAGGGTTGAAAAACTGTTTTTT.